The present T cell receptor beta chain was sequenced within a study of T cells in localized non-small cell lung cancer. The V gene end was trimmed by 5 bases and the J gene end by 3 bases; junction bases not matched to a gene: 10. CDR1 is SGDLS and CDR2 is YYNGEE in the germline V gene. CDR3 length: 16 residues. This clone qualifies as medium-sized. Its matching antigen is unknown. Study results and limitations: Tumor showed lower T cell clonality than uninvolved adjacent lung, where it was highest. Longer overall survival associated with higher blood T cell density; shorter survival with higher adjacent-lung clonality. Appearances in adjacent lung were noted for a median approximately 61 of the top 100 tumor clones.

The table came from immunoSEQ multiplex PCR; TCRdb's copy has only in-frame clones and leaves some out. The repertoire consists of 2,800 or so clones, with about 32% occurring once and the leading ten covering approximately 12%. This chain joins TRBV9 and TRBJ1-5; the match to TRBD1 covers 8 bases. This specimen was lung tumor tissue, taken before any cancer treatment. This clonotype was obtained from a woman between 35 and 70 years old with stage III lung adenocarcinoma. CDR3 DNA: TGTGCCAGCAGTGTCCATGGACAGGGACTCAATCAGCCCCAGCATTTT. Its translation is CASSVHGQGLNQPQHF.